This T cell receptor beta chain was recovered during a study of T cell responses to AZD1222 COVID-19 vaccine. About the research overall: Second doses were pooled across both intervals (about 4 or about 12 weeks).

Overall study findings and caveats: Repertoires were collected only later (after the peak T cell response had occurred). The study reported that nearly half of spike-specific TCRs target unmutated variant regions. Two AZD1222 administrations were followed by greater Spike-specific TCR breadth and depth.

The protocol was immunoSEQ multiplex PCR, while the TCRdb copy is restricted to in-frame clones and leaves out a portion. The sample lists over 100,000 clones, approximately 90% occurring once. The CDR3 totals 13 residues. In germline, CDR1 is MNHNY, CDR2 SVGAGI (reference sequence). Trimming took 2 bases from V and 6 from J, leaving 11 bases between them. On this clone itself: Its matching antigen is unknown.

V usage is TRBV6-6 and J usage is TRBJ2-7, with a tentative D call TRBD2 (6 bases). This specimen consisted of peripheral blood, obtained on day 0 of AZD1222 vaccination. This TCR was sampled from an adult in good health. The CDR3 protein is CASSYQSGGEQYF. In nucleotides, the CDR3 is TGTGCCAGCAGTTACCAGTCCGGGGGCGAGCAGTACTTC.